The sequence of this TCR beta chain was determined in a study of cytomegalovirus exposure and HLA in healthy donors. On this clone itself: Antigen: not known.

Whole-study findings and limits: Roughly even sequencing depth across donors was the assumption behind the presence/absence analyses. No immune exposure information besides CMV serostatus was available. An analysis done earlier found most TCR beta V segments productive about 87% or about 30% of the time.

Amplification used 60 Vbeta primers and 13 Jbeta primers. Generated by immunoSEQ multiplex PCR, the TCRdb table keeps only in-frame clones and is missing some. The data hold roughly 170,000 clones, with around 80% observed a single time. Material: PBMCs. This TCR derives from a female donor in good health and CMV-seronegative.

The CDR3 loop is CASSFSKGEAFF. The DNA of the CDR3 is TGTGCCAGCAGTTTCTCCAAGGGGGAAGCTTTCTTT. The V gene is TRBV28, the J gene TRBJ1-1; the D gene is possibly TRBD1 (5 bases). Germline V gene lookup returns CDR1 MDHEN and CDR2 SYDVKM. Trimming took off 3 bases at V and 8 bases at J, with 10 bases between the two ends. The CDR3 runs to 12 residues.